These T cell receptor beta chains were read from a single sample in a study of neurological immune-mediated disorders. One entry per CDR3 protein results from TCRdb running MiXCR on the 5' RACE reads. This sample has 45,000 to 50,000 distinct CDR3 sequences, with around 3.3% found just once. Sequenced: PBMCs. All receptors derive from a woman aged 50 to 65 with multiple sclerosis. Each CDR3 is given with its conserved first and last residue. The D gene is left open where the match is weak. The size entry is marked missing in some rows and otherwise reads once, few, many or a size class.

V gene	J gene	clone size	D gene	CDR3 DNA	CDR3 protein
TRBV20-1	TRBJ2-2	many	TRBD1	TGCAGTGCTACACAGGGGTACACCGGGGAGCTGTTTTTT	CSATQGYTGELFF
TRBV7-2	TRBJ1-5	many	-	TGTGCCAGCAGCGCGACGGTAATTGGGCCGCCCCAGCATTTT	CASSATVIGPPQHF
TRBV5-1	TRBJ2-1	many	-	TGCGCCAGCAGCTTGACACCGTCCAATGAGCAGTTCTTC	CASSLTPSNEQFF
TRBV12-3/TRBV12-4	TRBJ2-1	many	TRBD2	TGTGCCAGCAGTTTACTTAGCGGGTCCTACAATGAGCAGTTCTTC	CASSLLSGSYNEQFF
TRBV7-2	TRBJ2-1	many	TRBD2	TGTGCCAGCAGCAAGGGGACTAACCAGGCGCAGTTCTTC	CASSKGTNQAQFF
TRBV5-1	TRBJ2-3	many	TRBD2	TGCGCCAGCAGTAGCGGGGGGGCCGCAGATACGCAGTATTTT	CASSSGGAADTQYF
TRBV15	TRBJ1-2	many	-	TGTGCCTCGTCTGAGGGACAAGTGGGCTACACCTTC	CASSEGQVGYTF
TRBV28	TRBJ2-7	many	TRBD1	TGTGCCAGCAGTTTCACCGGGACAGCGGAGGAGCAGTACTTC	CASSFTGTAEEQYF
TRBV7-6	TRBJ2-3	many	TRBD2	TGTGCCAGCAGGCATTCAGGCGGGGGGGCCGGAGATACGCAGTATTTT	CASRHSGGGAGDTQYF
TRBV7-2	TRBJ2-1	many	-	TGTGCCAGCAGTGAGGGGTATCCGGATGAGCAGTTCTTC	CASSEGYPDEQFF
TRBV18	TRBJ2-1	many	TRBD2	TGTGCCAGCTCACCAGGCGGGGGGGCCTTCAATGAGCAGTTCTTC	CASSPGGGAFNEQFF
TRBV7-2	TRBJ2-7	many	-	TGTGCCAGCAGGGCTGGCGGGTACGAGCAGTACTTC	CASRAGGYEQYF
TRBV20-1	TRBJ2-1	many	-	TGCAGTGCCTACATGAGGTTCTCCTACAATGAGCAGTTCTTC	CSAYMRFSYNEQFF
TRBV28	TRBJ2-7	many	TRBD1	TGTGCCAGCACCGGTCCGGGACAGAGCTCCTACGAGCAGTACTTC	CASTGPGQSSYEQYF
TRBV7-9	TRBJ1-2	many	-	TGTGCCAGCAGCTTAGCGCTCGGGTTAATTGGCTATGGCTACACCTTC	CASSLALGLIGYGYTF
TRBV5-5	TRBJ2-1	many	TRBD1	TGTGCCAGCAGCCAAACCGGGACAGGGGATATACGGGAGCAGTTCTTC	CASSQTGTGDIREQFF
TRBV7-8	TRBJ1-2	many	-	TGTGCCAGCAGCTTAGAGAGACGGTCCTATGGCTACACCTTC	CASSLERRSYGYTF
TRBV29-1	TRBJ1-1	many	TRBD1	TGCAGCGGTTACAGGGGGGGATGGACTGAAGCTTTCTTT	CSGYRGGWTEAFF
TRBV27	TRBJ2-5	many	-	TGTGCCAGCGGCCGCGGGTCAGAGACCCAGTACTTC	CASGRGSETQYF
TRBV10-3	TRBJ2-7	many	-	TGTGCCATCAGTGTCGCACAGAAGAGCTCCTACGAGCAGTACTTC	CAISVAQKSSYEQYF
TRBV20-1	TRBJ2-1	many	TRBD2	TGCAGTGCTAGAGCGATCGTAGGCGGGGGTGAGCAGTTCTTC	CSARAIVGGGEQFF
TRBV7-2	TRBJ1-1	many	TRBD1	TGTGCCAGCAGCGTTCGACAGGGCACTGAAGCTTTCTTT	CASSVRQGTEAFF
TRBV5-6	TRBJ1-6	many	-	TGTGCCAGCAGCTTGGCTGGTGTGTCACCCCTCCACTTT	CASSLAGVSPLHF
TRBV14	TRBJ2-1	many	-	TGTGCCAGCAGCCAGCTCGCGGGGGAGCAGTTCTTC	CASSQLAGEQFF
TRBV3-1	TRBJ2-3	many	TRBD1	TGTGCCAGCAGCTTTACAGGGGAAACAGATACGCAGTATTTT	CASSFTGETDTQYF
TRBV18	TRBJ1-3	many	-	TGTGCCAGCTCACCTGGACAGCCCTTGGGAAACACCATATATTTT	CASSPGQPLGNTIYF
TRBV15	TRBJ2-5	many	-	TGTGCCACCAGCAGAGGAGGGGACCAGGGAGAGACCCAGTACTTC	CATSRGGDQGETQYF
TRBV20-1	TRBJ2-7	many	-	TGCAGTGCTAGACTGGGGTTCCACGAGCAGTACTTC	CSARLGFHEQYF
TRBV5-1	TRBJ2-1	few	TRBD2	TGCGCCAGCAGCTTCTCACTGGCGGGAGGGCCGGACGAGCAGTTCTTC	CASSFSLAGGPDEQFF
TRBV2	TRBJ2-1	many	-	TGTGCCAGCAGGGGGGCGGATTTGGGGACACACAATGAGCAGTTCTTC	CASRGADLGTHNEQFF
TRBV7-9	TRBJ2-3	many	-	TGTGCCAGCAGCTCCCTTGCGGGGACAGATACGCAGTATTTT	CASSSLAGTDTQYF
TRBV6-1	TRBJ2-4	few	-	TGTGCCAGCAGTGAATTGTCGGGAAACATTCAGTACTTC	CASSELSGNIQYF
TRBV20-1	TRBJ2-4	many	TRBD2	TGCAGTGCTAGATACGTAGCGGGGAACAAAAACATTCAGTACTTC	CSARYVAGNKNIQYF
TRBV20-1	TRBJ1-1	-	-	TGCAGTGCTCCAAGGGAGATTGAAGCTTTCTTT	CSAPREIEAFF
TRBV7-2	TRBJ2-2	many	-	TGTGCCAGCAGCTTAGTTCCGGGGATCGGGGAGCTGTTTTTT	CASSLVPGIGELFF
TRBV20-1	TRBJ2-3	many	TRBD1	TGCAGTGCTAGGGCGACAGGGACAGATACGCAGTATTTT	CSARATGTDTQYF
TRBV9	TRBJ1-3	many	-	TGTGCCAGCAGCGTAGGGGCCAACTCTGGAAACACCATATATTTT	CASSVGANSGNTIYF
TRBV5-1	TRBJ2-5	many	-	TGCGCCAGCAGCTATCGACAGGCCCAAGAGACCCAGTACTTC	CASSYRQAQETQYF
TRBV5-1	TRBJ2-1	many	-	TGCGCCAGCAGCTTGGTTGACAAGCCCAGGTACAATGAGCAGTTCTTC	CASSLVDKPRYNEQFF
TRBV20-1	TRBJ1-2	many	-	TGCAGTGCTAGGGAGGGAATTAACTATGGCTACACCTTC	CSAREGINYGYTF
TRBV5-1	TRBJ1-1	many	TRBD1	TGCGCCAGCAGCTCGGGGACAGTCGCCAACACTGAAGCTTTCTTT	CASSSGTVANTEAFF
TRBV7-8	TRBJ2-5	many	TRBD2	TGTGCCAGCAGAGTAACTAGCGGGCCTCAAGAGACCCAGTACTTC	CASRVTSGPQETQYF
TRBV7-2	TRBJ2-5	many	-	TGTGCCAGCAGCTTTATTGGGGGAGAGACCCAGTACTTC	CASSFIGGETQYF
TRBV11-1	TRBJ2-5	-	TRBD2	TGTGCCAGCAGCCGAAGGACTAGCGGGAGTCTGGAGACCCAGTACTTC	CASSRRTSGSLETQYF
TRBV20-1	TRBJ1-5	many	-	TGCAGTGCTAAGTCCGGGACGGATAGCAATCAGCCCCAGCATTTT	CSAKSGTDSNQPQHF
TRBV3-1	TRBJ2-2	many	-	TGTGCCAGCAGTCTGCAGGGCGGGGAGCTGTTTTTT	CASSLQGGELFF
TRBV20-1	TRBJ1-5	many	-	TGCAGTGCTAGACCTTTGGGCAGACTTCAACAGCCCCAGCATTTT	CSARPLGRLQQPQHF
TRBV6-5	TRBJ1-1	many	-	TGTGCCAGCAGAGCCGACCCTCTGAACACTGAAGCTTTCTTT	CASRADPLNTEAFF
TRBV5-1	TRBJ2-7	few	-	TGCGCCAGCAGCGCACAGGGTTTCAACGAGCAGTACTTC	CASSAQGFNEQYF
TRBV7-2	TRBJ2-3	many	TRBD1	TGTGCCAGCAGCCTCGGGACAGGGGGTGGGACAGATACGCAGTATTTT	CASSLGTGGGTDTQYF
TRBV28	TRBJ1-2	many	TRBD1	TGTGCCACGCGGTCAGGGGGTGGCTATGGCTACACCTTC	CATRSGGGYGYTF
TRBV12-3/TRBV12-4	TRBJ2-2	many	TRBD2	TGTGCCAGCAGTTTATCAGGGACTAGGACCGGGGAGCTGTTTTTT	CASSLSGTRTGELFF
TRBV15	TRBJ2-5	many	-	TGTGCCACCAGCAGCCTTGGGGCGGCCCAAGAGACCCAGTACTTC	CATSSLGAAQETQYF
TRBV29-1	TRBJ2-3	many	TRBD2	TGCAGCGTACGCGGACTAGCGGGAGATGGAGATACGCAGTATTTT	CSVRGLAGDGDTQYF
TRBV7-2	TRBJ2-1	many	-	TGTGCCAGCAGCCTAACTAGCTACAATGAGCAGTTCTTC	CASSLTSYNEQFF
TRBV15	TRBJ1-2	many	-	TGTGCCACCAGCAGAGGGAGGGGCGCTAACTATGGCTACACCTTC	CATSRGRGANYGYTF
TRBV5-1	TRBJ1-1	many	-	TGCGCCAGCAGCTCGGCCGGGGTTGGCACTGAAGCTTTCTTT	CASSSAGVGTEAFF